This T cell receptor (beta chain) was identified during a study of cytomegalovirus exposure and HLA in healthy donors. Findings of the study overall: Listed as cytomegalovirus-associated were 150 or so TCR beta chains. Analysis was carried out at a later point, and it linked a missense DCLRE1C variant to TCR beta V- and J-gene trimming.

This CDR3 region has 17 residues. The germline CDR1 and CDR2 sequences are MDHEN and SYDVKM. Trimming at V came to 5 bases and at J to 4 bases, leaving 12 bases not matched to a gene. Notes on this clone: No antigen is known for it.

The PCR had 60 Vbeta and 13 Jbeta primers. The assay was immunoSEQ multiplex PCR, and TCRdb's table has in-frame clones only and misses some. Of about 160,000 clones in the sample, 70% to 80% were seen once. This chain links TRBV28 with TRBJ2-3; 10 nucleotides agree with TRBD2. The sequence was obtained from a man aged 35-49 years in good health and CMV-seronegative. Sequenced: PBMCs. The CDR3 DNA reads as TGTGCCAGCAGTGTACCCCTAGCGGGAGTAGCATCAGATACGCAGTATTTT. It codes for CASSVPLAGVASDTQYF. Full variable domain (rest looked up from reference TRBV28 and TRBJ2-3): DVKVTQSSRYLVKRTGEKVFLECVQDMDHENMFWYRQDPGLGLRLIYFSYDVKMKEKGDIPEGYSVSREKKERFSLILESASTNQTSMYLCASSVPLAGVASDTQYFGPGTRLTVL.